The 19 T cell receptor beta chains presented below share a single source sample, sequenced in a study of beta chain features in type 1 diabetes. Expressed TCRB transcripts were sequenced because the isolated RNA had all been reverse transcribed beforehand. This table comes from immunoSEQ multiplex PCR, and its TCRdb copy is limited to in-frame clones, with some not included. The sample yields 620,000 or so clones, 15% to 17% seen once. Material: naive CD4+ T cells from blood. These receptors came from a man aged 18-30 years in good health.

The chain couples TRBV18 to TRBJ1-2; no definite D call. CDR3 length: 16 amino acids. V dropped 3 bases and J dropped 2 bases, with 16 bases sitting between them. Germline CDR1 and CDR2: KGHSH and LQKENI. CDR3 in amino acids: CASSPGLVGRNYGYTF. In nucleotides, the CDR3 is TGTGCCAGCTCACCCGGTTTAGTTGGACGGAACTATGGCTACACCTTC.

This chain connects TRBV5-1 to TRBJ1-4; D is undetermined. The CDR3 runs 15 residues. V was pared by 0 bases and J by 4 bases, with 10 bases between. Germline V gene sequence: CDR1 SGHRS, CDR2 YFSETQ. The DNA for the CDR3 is TGCGCCAGCAGCTTGGGCGGGCGATATAATGAAAAACTGTTTTTT. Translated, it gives CASSLGGRYNEKLFF.

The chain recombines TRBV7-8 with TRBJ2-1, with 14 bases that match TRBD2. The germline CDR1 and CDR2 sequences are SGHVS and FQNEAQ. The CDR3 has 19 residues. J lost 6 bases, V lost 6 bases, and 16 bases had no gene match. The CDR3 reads CASREGLAGAPKRFNEQFF. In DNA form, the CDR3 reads TGTGCCAGCAGGGAGGGACTAGCGGGGGCCCCCAAGCGATTCAATGAGCAGTTCTTC.

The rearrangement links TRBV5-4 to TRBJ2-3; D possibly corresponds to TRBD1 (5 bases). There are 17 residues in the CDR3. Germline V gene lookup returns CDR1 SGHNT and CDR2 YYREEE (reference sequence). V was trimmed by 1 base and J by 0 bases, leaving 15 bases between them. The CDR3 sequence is CASSLKGRGPSTDTQYF. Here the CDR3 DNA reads TGTGCCAGCAGCTTGAAGGGGCGAGGTCCTAGCACAGATACGCAGTATTTT.

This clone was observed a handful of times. CDR3 coding DNA: TGTGCCAGCAGCTTAAGACAGGGTGGGGACTACGAGCAGTACTTC. Residues: CASSLRQGGDYEQYF. This chain links TRBV7-6 with TRBJ2-7; 7 bases match TRBD1. CDR1 and CDR2 from the germline V gene are SGHVS and FNYEAQ. V shed 2 bases, J shed 3 bases, and the junction held 7 bases outside the gene matches. CDR3 length: 15 residues.

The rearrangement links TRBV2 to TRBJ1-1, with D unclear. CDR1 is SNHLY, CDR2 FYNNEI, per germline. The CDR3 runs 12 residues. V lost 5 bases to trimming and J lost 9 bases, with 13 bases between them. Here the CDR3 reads CASSPEGWKAFF. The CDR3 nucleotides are TGTGCCAGCAGTCCGGAGGGTTGGAAAGCTTTCTTT.

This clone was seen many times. CDR3 in amino acids: CATSRGQGSGANVLTF. In nucleotides, the CDR3 is TGTGCCACCAGCAGAGGCCAGGGTTCTGGGGCCAACGTCCTGACTTTC. The rearrangement uses TRBV15 and TRBJ2-6; possibly TRBD1 for D (5 bases). Germline V gene data show CDR1 as LNHNV and CDR2 as YYDKDF (reference sequence). Trimming shortened V by 1 base and J by 1 base, and 8 bases separated the two germline ends. The CDR3 loop spans 16 amino acids.

The CDR3 loop is CASSIDRGTGSKFF. CDR3 nucleotide sequence: TGTGCCAGTAGTATAGATCGCGGGACTGGATCCAAGTTCTTC. The V call is TRBV19, the J call TRBJ2-1, with D maybe TRBD2 (6 bases). CDR3 size: 14 residues. CDR1 and CDR2 (germline): LNHDA, SQIVND (reference sequence). Trimming shortened V by 0 bases and J by 14 bases, and 17 bases separated the two germline ends.

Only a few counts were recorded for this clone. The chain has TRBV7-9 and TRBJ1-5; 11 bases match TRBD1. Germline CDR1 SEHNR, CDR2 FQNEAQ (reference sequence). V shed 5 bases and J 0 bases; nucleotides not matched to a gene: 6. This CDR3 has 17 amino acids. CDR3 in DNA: TGTGCCAGCAGCCGGACAGGGGGCCGGTATAGCAATCAGCCCCAGCATTTT. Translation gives CASSRTGGRYSNQPQHF.

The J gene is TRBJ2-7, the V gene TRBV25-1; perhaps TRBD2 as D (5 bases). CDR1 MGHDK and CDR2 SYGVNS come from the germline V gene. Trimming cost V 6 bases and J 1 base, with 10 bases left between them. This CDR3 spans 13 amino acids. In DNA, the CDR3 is TGTGCCAGCAGAACAGCGGCTTCCTACGAGCAGTACTTC. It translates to CASRTAASYEQYF.

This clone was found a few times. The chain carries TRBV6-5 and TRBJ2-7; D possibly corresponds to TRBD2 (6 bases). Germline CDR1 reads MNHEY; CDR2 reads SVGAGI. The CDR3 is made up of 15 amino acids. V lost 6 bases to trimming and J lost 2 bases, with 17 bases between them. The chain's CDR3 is CASRKGRGAAYEQYF. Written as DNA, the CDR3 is TGTGCCAGCAGGAAGGGGCGCGGGGCAGCCTACGAGCAGTACTTC.

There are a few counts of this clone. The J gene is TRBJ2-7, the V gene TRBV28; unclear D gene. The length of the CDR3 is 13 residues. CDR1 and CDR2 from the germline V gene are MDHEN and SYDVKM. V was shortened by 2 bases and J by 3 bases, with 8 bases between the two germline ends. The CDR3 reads CASSLQQLYEQYF. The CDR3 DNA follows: TGTGCCAGCAGTTTACAACAGCTCTACGAGCAGTACTTC. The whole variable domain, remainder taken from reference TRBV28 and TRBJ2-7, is DVKVTQSSRYLVKRTGEKVFLECVQDMDHENMFWYRQDPGLGLRLIYFSYDVKMKEKGDIPEGYSVSREKKERFSLILESASTNQTSMYLCASSLQQLYEQYFGPGTRLTVT.

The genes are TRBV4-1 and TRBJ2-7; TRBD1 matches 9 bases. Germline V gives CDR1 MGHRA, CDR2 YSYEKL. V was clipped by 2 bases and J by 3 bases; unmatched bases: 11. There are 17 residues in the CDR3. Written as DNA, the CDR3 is TGCGCCAGCAGCCAAAGAGGCACAGGGGGCAAAGGCTACGAGCAGTACTTC. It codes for CASSQRGTGGKGYEQYF.

CDR3 protein: CASSSGPLDEQYF. CDR3 DNA: TGCGCCAGCAGCTCCGGACCGCTCGACGAGCAGTACTTC. The V gene is TRBV5-1, the J gene TRBJ2-7; D ambiguous. Germline lookup yields CDR1 SGHRS and CDR2 YFSETQ. This CDR3 has 13 residues. The V gene lost 3 bases and the J gene lost 5 bases, with 12 bases spanning the gap.

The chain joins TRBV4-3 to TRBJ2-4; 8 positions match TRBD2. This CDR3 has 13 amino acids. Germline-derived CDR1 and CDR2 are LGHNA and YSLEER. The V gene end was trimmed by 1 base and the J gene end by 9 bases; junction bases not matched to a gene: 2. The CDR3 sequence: CASSQGAGGIQYF. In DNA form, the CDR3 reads TGCGCCAGCAGCCAAGGGGCGGGGGGCATTCAGTACTTC.

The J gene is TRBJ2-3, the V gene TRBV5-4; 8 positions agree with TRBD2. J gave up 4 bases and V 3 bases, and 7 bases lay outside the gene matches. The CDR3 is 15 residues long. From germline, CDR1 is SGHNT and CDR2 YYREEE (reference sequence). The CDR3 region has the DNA TGTGCCAGCAGCTATAGCGGGACCTATCCAGATACGCAGTATTTT. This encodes CASSYSGTYPDTQYF.

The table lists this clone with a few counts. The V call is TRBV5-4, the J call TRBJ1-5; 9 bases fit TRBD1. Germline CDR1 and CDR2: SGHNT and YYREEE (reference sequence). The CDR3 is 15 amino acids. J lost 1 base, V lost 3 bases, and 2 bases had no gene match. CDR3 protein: CASSSGTGSNQPQHF. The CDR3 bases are TGTGCCAGCAGCTCGGGGACAGGGAGCAATCAGCCCCAGCATTTT.

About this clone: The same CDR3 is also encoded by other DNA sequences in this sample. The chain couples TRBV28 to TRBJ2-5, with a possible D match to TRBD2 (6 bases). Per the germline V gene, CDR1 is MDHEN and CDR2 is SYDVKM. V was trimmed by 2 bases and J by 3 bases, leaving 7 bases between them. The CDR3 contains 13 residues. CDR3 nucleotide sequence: TGTGCCAGCAGTTTAGCGGGAAAAGAGACCCAGTACTTC. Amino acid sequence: CASSLAGKETQYF.

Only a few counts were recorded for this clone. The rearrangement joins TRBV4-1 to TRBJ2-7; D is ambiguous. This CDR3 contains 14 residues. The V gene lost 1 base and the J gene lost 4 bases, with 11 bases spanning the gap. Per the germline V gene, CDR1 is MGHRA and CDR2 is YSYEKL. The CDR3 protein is CASSQAEMWYEQYF. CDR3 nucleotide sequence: TGCGCCAGCAGCCAAGCCGAGATGTGGTACGAGCAGTACTTC.